Listed below are T cell receptor beta chains from one sample, sequenced in a study of shared clonotypes between healthy human individuals. The protocol was immunoSEQ multiplex PCR, while the TCRdb copy is restricted to in-frame clones and leaves out a portion. This sample has some 2,100,000 clones; 90% to 97% occur once, and the top ten carry around 0.13%. The sample consisted of naive CD4+ T cells sorted from blood. These receptors were obtained from a man aged 18 to 29 in good health. The CDR3 runs from the conserved cysteine through the conserved F or W. A D gene is named only where the DNA matches it firmly. Clone size is shown for a subset of rows, as once, few, many or a class of expanded clone.

cdr3_nt	cdr3_aa	clone_size	cdr3_length	j_call	v_call	d_call
TGTGCCAGCAGTTCCGACAGGGGCAGTACCATATATTTT	CASSSDRGSTIYF	-	13	TRBJ1-3	TRBV28	TRBD1
TGTGCCAGCAGCTTACAGGGATGGGATCAGCCCCAGCATTTT	CASSLQGWDQPQHF	-	14	TRBJ1-5	TRBV7-9	-
TGTGCCAGCAGACCTGACTCCTATAATTCACCCCTCCACTTT	CASRPDSYNSPLHF	-	14	TRBJ1-6	TRBV6-5	-
TGTGCCAGCTCACCACTGCGGGCCGGGGAGCTGTTTTTT	CASSPLRAGELFF	once	13	TRBJ2-2	TRBV18	-
TGTGCCAGCTCACCACAATCCGCGGATGGCTACACCTTC	CASSPQSADGYTF	once	13	TRBJ1-2	TRBV18	-
TGTGCCAGCAGCTTAGCCCTATGGGGGGGGCACACCATATATTTT	CASSLALWGGHTIYF	-	15	TRBJ1-3	TRBV11-2	-
TGTGCCAGCAGCCGTGGGGGTCCCTACGAGCAGTACTTC	CASSRGGPYEQYF	-	13	TRBJ2-7	TRBV5-8	-
TGTGCCATCTCAAGGGACCGATTCTACGAGCAGTACTTC	CAISRDRFYEQYF	-	13	TRBJ2-7	TRBV10-3	-
TGTGCCAGCAATCAAGGTAGCGCAAGTAGAAATGAGCAGTTCTTC	CASNQGSASRNEQFF	-	15	TRBJ2-1	TRBV6-6	-
TGTGCCAGCAGCTGGGGGACTAGCGGGGGTTACAATGAGCAGTTCTTC	CASSWGTSGGYNEQFF	once	16	TRBJ2-1	TRBV11-2	TRBD2